The TCR beta chain described here comes from a study of Graves' ophthalmopathy and Graves' hyperthyroidism. On the study more broadly: The blood sample was drawn at first diagnosis and before any treatment.

The authors amplified TCR beta CDR3 regions, and they did so from RNA transcripts for repertoire sequencing. The first round was an RT-PCR with HTBI primers, and the second round was a multiplex PCR. One entry per CDR3 protein, called by TCRdb with MiXCR from the multiplex PCR reads. The table has about 740,000 distinct CDR3 sequences, 40% seen once. The CDR3 has 14 residues. Looked up from germline, CDR1 is MNHEY and CDR2 is SMNVEV (reference sequence). Trimming left V 4 bases short and J 4 bases short, with 13 bases between. This clonotype was observed a handful of times. Lactation, pregnancy, uncontrolled infections and other autoimmune diseases were all grounds for excluding patients.

The TCR comes from an adult man with Graves' ophthalmopathy. The chain couples TRBV27 to TRBJ2-5; D not certain. Sequencing was carried out using peripheral blood. The CDR3, as DNA: TGTGCCAGCAGTTCGCCCCTTGCAAGAGAGACCCAGTACTTC. The encoded protein is CASSSPLARETQYF.